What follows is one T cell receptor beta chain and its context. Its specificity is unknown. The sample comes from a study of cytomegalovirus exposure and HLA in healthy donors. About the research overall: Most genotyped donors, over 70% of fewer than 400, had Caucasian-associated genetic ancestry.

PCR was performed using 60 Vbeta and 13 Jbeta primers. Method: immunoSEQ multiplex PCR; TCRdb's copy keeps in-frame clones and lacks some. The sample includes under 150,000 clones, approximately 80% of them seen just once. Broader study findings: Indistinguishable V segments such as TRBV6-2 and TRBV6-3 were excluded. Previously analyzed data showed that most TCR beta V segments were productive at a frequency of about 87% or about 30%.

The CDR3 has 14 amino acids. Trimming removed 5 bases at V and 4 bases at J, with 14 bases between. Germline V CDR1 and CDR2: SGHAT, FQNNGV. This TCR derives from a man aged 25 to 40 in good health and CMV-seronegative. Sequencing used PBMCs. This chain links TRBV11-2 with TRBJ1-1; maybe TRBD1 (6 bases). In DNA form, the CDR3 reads TGTGCCAGCAGCGTTCCAGGGGTGGGCACTGAAGCTTTCTTT. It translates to CASSVPGVGTEAFF.